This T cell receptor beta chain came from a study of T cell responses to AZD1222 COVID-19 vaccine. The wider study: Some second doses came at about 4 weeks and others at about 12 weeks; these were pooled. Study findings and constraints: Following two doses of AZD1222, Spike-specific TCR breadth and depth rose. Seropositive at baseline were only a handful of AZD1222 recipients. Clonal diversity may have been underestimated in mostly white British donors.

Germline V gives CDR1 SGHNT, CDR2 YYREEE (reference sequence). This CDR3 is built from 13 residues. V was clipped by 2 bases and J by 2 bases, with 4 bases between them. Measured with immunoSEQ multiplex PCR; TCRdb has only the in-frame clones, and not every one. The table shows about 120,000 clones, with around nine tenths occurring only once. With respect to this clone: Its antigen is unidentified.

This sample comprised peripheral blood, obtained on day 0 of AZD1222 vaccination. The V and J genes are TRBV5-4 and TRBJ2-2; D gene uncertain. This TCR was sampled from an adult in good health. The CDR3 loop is CASSFPNTGELFF. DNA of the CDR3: TGTGCCAGCAGCTTCCCCAACACCGGGGAGCTGTTTTTT.